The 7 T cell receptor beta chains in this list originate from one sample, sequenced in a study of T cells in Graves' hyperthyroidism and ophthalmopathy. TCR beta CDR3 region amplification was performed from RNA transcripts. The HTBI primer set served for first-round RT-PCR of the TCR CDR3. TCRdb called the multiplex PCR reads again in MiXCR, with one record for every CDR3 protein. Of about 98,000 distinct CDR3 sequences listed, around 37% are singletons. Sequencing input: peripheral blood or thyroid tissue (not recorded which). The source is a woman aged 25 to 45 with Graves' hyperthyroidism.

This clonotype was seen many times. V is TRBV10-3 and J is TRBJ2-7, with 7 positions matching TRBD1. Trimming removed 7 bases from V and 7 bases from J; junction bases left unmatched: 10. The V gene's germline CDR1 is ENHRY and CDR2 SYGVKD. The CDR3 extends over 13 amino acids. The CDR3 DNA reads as TGTGCCATCACCCCAGGGGGTGATGGGGAGCAGTACTTC. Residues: CAITPGGDGEQYF.

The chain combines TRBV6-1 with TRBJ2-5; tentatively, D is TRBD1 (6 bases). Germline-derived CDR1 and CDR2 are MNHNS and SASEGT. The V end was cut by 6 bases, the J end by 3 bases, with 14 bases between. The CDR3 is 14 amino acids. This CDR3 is CASSQTRTEETQYF. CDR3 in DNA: TGTGCCAGCAGCCAAACTAGGACAGAAGAGACCCAGTACTTC.

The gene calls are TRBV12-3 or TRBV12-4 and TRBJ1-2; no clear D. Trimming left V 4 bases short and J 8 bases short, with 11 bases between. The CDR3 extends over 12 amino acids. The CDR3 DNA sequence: TGTGCCAGCAGTTCATGGACGCGAGGCTACACCTTC. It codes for CASSSWTRGYTF.

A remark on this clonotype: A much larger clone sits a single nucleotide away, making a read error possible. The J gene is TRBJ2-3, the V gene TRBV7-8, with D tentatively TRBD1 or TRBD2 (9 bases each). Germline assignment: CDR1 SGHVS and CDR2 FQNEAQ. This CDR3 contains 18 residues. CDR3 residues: CASLGQGIASSGDMPQCF. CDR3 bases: TGTGCCAGCCTAGGACAGGGGATCGCGTCTAGCGGGGACATGCCGCAGTGTTTT.

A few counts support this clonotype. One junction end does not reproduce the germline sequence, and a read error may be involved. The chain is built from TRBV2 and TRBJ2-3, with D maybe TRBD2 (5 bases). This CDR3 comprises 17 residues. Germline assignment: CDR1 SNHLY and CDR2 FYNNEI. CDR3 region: CASSLWAVVPSTDTQYF. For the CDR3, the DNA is TGTGCCAGCAGTTTGTGGGCCGTTGTTCCTAGCACAGATACGCAGTACTTT.

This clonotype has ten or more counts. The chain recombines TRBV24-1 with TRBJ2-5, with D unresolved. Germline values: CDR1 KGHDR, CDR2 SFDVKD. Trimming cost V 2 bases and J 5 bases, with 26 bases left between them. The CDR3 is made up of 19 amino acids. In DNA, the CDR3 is TGTGCCACCAGTGATTCGGCTATAGTTAACGGTCCCCTGGGGGAGACCCAGTACTTC. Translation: CATSDSAIVNGPLGETQYF.

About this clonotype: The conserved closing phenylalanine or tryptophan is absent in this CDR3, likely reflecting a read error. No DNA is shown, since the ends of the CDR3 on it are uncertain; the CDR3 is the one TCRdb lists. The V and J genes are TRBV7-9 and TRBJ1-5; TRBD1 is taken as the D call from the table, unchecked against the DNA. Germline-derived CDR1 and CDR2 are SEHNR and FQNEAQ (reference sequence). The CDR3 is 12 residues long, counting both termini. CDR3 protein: CASSRQGQPQHS.